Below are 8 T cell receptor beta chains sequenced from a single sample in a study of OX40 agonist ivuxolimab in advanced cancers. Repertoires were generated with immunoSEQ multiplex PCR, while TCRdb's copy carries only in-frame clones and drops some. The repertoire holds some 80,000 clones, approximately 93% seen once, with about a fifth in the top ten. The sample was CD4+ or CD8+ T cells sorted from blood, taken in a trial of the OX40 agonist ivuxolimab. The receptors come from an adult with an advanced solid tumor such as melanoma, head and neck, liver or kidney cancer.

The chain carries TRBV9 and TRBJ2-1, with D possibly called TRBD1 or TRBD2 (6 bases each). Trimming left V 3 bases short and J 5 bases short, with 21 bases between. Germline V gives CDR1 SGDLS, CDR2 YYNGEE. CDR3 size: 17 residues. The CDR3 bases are TGTGCCAGCAGCGGGGCCCCGTGGGGGGCTTCCGACAATGAGCAGTTCTTC. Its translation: CASSGAPWGASDNEQFF.

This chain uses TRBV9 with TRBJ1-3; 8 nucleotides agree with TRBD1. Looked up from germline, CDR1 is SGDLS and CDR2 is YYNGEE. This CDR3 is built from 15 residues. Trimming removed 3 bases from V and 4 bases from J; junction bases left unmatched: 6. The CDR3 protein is CASSANSGGGNTIYF. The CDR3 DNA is TGTGCCAGCAGCGCCAACTCAGGGGGCGGAAACACCATATATTTT.

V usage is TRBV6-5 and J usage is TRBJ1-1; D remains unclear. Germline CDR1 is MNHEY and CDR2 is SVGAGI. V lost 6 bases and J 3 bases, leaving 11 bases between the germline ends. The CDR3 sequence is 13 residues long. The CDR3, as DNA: TGTGCCAGCAGGTCCGGTGAGCACACTGAAGCTTTCTTT. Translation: CASRSGEHTEAFF.

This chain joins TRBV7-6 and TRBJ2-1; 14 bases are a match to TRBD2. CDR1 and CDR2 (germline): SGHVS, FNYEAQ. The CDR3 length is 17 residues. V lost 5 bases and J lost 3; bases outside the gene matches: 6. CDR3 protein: CASSPTSGGAVYNEQFF. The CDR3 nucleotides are TGTGCCAGCAGCCCGACTAGCGGGGGGGCCGTCTACAATGAGCAGTTCTTC.

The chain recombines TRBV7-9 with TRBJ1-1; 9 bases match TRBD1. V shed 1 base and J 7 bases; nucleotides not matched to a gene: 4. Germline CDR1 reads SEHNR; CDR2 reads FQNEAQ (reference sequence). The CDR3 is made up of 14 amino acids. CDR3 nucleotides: TGTGCCAGCAGCTTAGGACAGGGGGGCGTTGAAGCTTTCTTT. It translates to CASSLGQGGVEAFF. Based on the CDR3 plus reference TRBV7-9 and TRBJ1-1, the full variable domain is DTGVSQNPRHKITKRGQNVTFRCDPISEHNRLYWYRQTLGQGPEFLTYFQNEAQLEKSRLLSDRFSAERPKGSFSTLEIQRTEQGDSAMYLCASSLGQGGVEAFFGQGTRLTVV.

In DNA, the CDR3 is TGCGCCAGCAGCCAAGACGGGGCCCCGAGGTATGAGCAGTTCTTC. It is translated as CASSQDGAPRYEQFF. The rearrangement links TRBV4-3 to TRBJ2-1; D may be TRBD1 or TRBD2 (5 bases each). Looked up from germline, CDR1 is LGHNA and CDR2 is YSLEER. The CDR3 covers 15 residues. V shed 0 bases and J shed 8 bases, with 14 bases lying between them.

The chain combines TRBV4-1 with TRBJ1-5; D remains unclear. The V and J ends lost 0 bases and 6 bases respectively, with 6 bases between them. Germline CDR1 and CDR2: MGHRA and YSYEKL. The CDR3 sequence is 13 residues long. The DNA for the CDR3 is TGCGCCAGCAGCCAAGAAGTGGTTCAGCCCCAGCATTTT. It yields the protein CASSQEVVQPQHF.

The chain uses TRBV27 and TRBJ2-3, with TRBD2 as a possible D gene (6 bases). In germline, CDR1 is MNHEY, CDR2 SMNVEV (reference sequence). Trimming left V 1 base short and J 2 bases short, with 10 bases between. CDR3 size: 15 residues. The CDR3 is CASSLLGTLTDTQYF. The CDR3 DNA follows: TGTGCCAGCAGTTTATTAGGGACTCTCACAGATACGCAGTATTTT.